A selection of T cell receptor beta chains follows, all from one sample in a study of cytomegalovirus exposure and HLA in healthy donors. Clones were read by immunoSEQ multiplex PCR, and TCRdb kept only the in-frame ones, dropping some. The repertoire holds 180,000 or so clones, roughly 85% seen once, with 6.3% in the top ten. The sequenced sample was PBMCs. These receptor sequences come from a man between 40 and 49 years old in good health and CMV-seropositive. CDR3s include the opening cysteine and the closing phenylalanine or tryptophan. Each record gives: CDR3 DNA, CDR3 protein, J gene, D gene, clone size, V gene. D genes are given only for firm matches. Size values are once, few and many counts, or a class for expanded clones, and some rows have none.

cdr3_nt: TGTGCCAGCAGCGTAGCGGGACAGGTAACCGGGGAGCTGTTTTTT; cdr3_aa: CASSVAGQVTGELFF; j_call: TRBJ2-2; d_call: TRBD1; clone_size: few; v_call: TRBV9
cdr3_nt: TGTGCCAGCAGTTTGTTGGGGGGGAACTACGAGCAGTACTTC; cdr3_aa: CASSLLGGNYEQYF; j_call: TRBJ2-7; d_call: TRBD2; clone_size: -; v_call: TRBV28
cdr3_nt: TGTGCCAGCAGCCCTGTCCAGGGAAGAGAAAAACTGTTTTTT; cdr3_aa: CASSPVQGREKLFF; j_call: TRBJ1-4; d_call: -; clone_size: -; v_call: TRBV7-6
cdr3_nt: TGTGCCAGCAGTCCCACGACAGGGTTTGGCGGGGAGCTGTTTTTT; cdr3_aa: CASSPTTGFGGELFF; j_call: TRBJ2-2; d_call: TRBD1; clone_size: -; v_call: TRBV25-1
cdr3_nt: TGTGCCAGCTCACAGGACAGGGCGAACTATGGCTACACCTTC; cdr3_aa: CASSQDRANYGYTF; j_call: TRBJ1-2; d_call: TRBD1; clone_size: -; v_call: TRBV18
cdr3_nt: TGCAGCGTTCTTTTCGGGAGTGAGTCCGAGACCCAGTACTTC; cdr3_aa: CSVLFGSESETQYF; j_call: TRBJ2-5; d_call: -; clone_size: once; v_call: TRBV29-1
cdr3_nt: TGTGCCAGCAGTCCCAAGAGAGCGGCTTTATCCTACGAGCAGTACTTC; cdr3_aa: CASSPKRAALSYEQYF; j_call: TRBJ2-7; d_call: -; clone_size: -; v_call: TRBV27
cdr3_nt: TGTGCCAGCAGGAAGAGCGGGACTGCTAGCACAGATACGCAGTATTTT; cdr3_aa: CASRKSGTASTDTQYF; j_call: TRBJ2-3; d_call: TRBD2; clone_size: -; v_call: TRBV7-9
cdr3_nt: TGCAGCGTTTACGAGGACAGGGATGGCTACACCTTC; cdr3_aa: CSVYEDRDGYTF; j_call: TRBJ1-2; d_call: TRBD1; clone_size: -; v_call: TRBV29-1
cdr3_nt: TGTGCCAGTAGCACTCCGGGACTAGCGGGAGGCGCGGGAAAAACAGATACGCAGTATTTT; cdr3_aa: CASSTPGLAGGAGKTDTQYF; j_call: TRBJ2-3; d_call: TRBD2; clone_size: -; v_call: TRBV19
cdr3_nt: TGTGCCAGCTCAGGGCAGATTAGGGGTGAGCAGTTCTTC; cdr3_aa: CASSGQIRGEQFF; j_call: TRBJ2-1; d_call: -; clone_size: -; v_call: TRBV19
cdr3_nt: TGTGCCACCAGCAAAGCGGGAGAGGCCGGGGAGCTGTTTTTT; cdr3_aa: CATSKAGEAGELFF; j_call: TRBJ2-2; d_call: TRBD2; clone_size: -; v_call: TRBV15
cdr3_nt: TGTGCCAGCAGCAATCTACGGGGCACAGATACGCAGTATTTT; cdr3_aa: CASSNLRGTDTQYF; j_call: TRBJ2-3; d_call: -; clone_size: -; v_call: TRBV2
cdr3_nt: TGTGCCAGTAGTATCAGGGGGCAGAGCTATGGCTACACCTTC; cdr3_aa: CASSIRGQSYGYTF; j_call: TRBJ1-2; d_call: TRBD1; clone_size: once; v_call: TRBV19
cdr3_nt: TGCGCCAGCAGCTTGGCGCAGGGTGACACTTTCTTT; cdr3_aa: CASSLAQGDTFF; j_call: TRBJ1-1; d_call: -; clone_size: -; v_call: TRBV5-1
cdr3_nt: TGTGCCAGCAGTTTCTTGGGACAGGGGGGGGAGCAGTACTTC; cdr3_aa: CASSFLGQGGEQYF; j_call: TRBJ2-7; d_call: TRBD1; clone_size: -; v_call: TRBV27
cdr3_nt: TGTGCCAGTAGTTTGGGACAGACCTCTGGGGCCAACGTCCTGACTTTC; cdr3_aa: CASSLGQTSGANVLTF; j_call: TRBJ2-6; d_call: TRBD1; clone_size: few; v_call: TRBV19
cdr3_nt: TGCAGTGCTAGCAGGTCCGACGAGCAGTACTTC; cdr3_aa: CSASRSDEQYF; j_call: TRBJ2-7; d_call: -; clone_size: -; v_call: TRBV20-1
cdr3_nt: TGTGCCAGCAGTGACTGGACTGTTTATTCCTACAATGAGCAGTTCTTC; cdr3_aa: CASSDWTVYSYNEQFF; j_call: TRBJ2-1; d_call: -; clone_size: -; v_call: TRBV6-1
cdr3_nt: TGTGCCTGGAGCCAACTAGGGGAAAAACTGTTTTTT; cdr3_aa: CAWSQLGEKLFF; j_call: TRBJ1-4; d_call: -; clone_size: few; v_call: TRBV30
cdr3_nt: TGTGCCAGCAGCCTTAGCGGGGACTCCTACGAGCAGTACTTC; cdr3_aa: CASSLSGDSYEQYF; j_call: TRBJ2-7; d_call: TRBD2; clone_size: few; v_call: TRBV7-3
cdr3_nt: TGTGCCAGCAGCCCCCGTCTAGGATTCGTCGATGAGCAGTTCTTC; cdr3_aa: CASSPRLGFVDEQFF; j_call: TRBJ2-1; d_call: -; clone_size: -; v_call: TRBV13
cdr3_nt: TGTGCCAGCAGTGCAACCCGACAGTTATCGTACCAAGAGACCCAGTACTTC; cdr3_aa: CASSATRQLSYQETQYF; j_call: TRBJ2-5; d_call: -; clone_size: -; v_call: TRBV28
cdr3_nt: TGCGCCAGCAGCCGAACACAGGGGGCGAGTCAGCCCCAGCATTTT; cdr3_aa: CASSRTQGASQPQHF; j_call: TRBJ1-5; d_call: TRBD1; clone_size: -; v_call: TRBV4-1
cdr3_nt: TGTGCCATCAGTGGGGCTGACGAGCAGTACTTC; cdr3_aa: CAISGADEQYF; j_call: TRBJ2-7; d_call: -; clone_size: -; v_call: TRBV10-3
cdr3_nt: TGTGCCAGCAGTGATGGGACAGGAGGGAATCAGCCCCAGCATTTT; cdr3_aa: CASSDGTGGNQPQHF; j_call: TRBJ1-5; d_call: TRBD1; clone_size: few; v_call: TRBV6-1